Detailed here is one TCR beta chain. Its antigen is not identified. The sample is drawn from a study of lymphopenia after photon versus proton radiotherapy. General study points: Under photons, naive T cells and diversity fell while effector/memory populations rose. Larger post-nadir TCR diversity loss correlated inversely with survival in deceased patients. Survival link was tested only in deceased patients; proton benefit remains a possibility. Post-nadir diversity loss with photons came from oligoclonal expansion, particularly CD8+ Temra cells.

Measured with immunoSEQ multiplex PCR; TCRdb has only the in-frame clones, and not every one. The sample holds 70,000 to 95,000 clones, around four fifths seen once. The sequences come from peripheral blood, collected from a patient treated with proton-based radiotherapy. The source is a man aged 55 to 70 with pancreatic cancer.

This chain's CDR3 is CSATGSGELFF. The CDR3 bases are TGCAGCGCCACAGGATCCGGGGAGCTGTTTTTT. V gene TRBV29-1 combines with J gene TRBJ2-2, with D perhaps TRBD1 (5 bases). V lost 7 bases and J 6 bases, leaving 9 bases between the germline ends. The CDR3 spans 11 residues. Looked up from germline, CDR1 is SQVTM and CDR2 is ANQGSEA.